The 7 T cell receptor beta chains given below trace back to one sample, sequenced in a study of T cell responses to AZD1222 COVID-19 vaccine (dated by TCRdb to the early 2020s). The time point label on this specimen signifies: baseline before first vaccination. Library construction relied on the immunoSEQ multiplex PCR assay. TCRdb provides this immuneACCESS table in a form limited to in-frame rearrangements. Some clones are lacking; in checked studies, under half of them reflect an unresolved V gene, and why the rest are absent is not known. This sample lists tens of thousands of clones; approximately 90% were detected once. Jointly, the top ten make up approximately 10% of the sample. The material was peripheral blood, obtained on day 0 of AZD1222 vaccination. The receptors here all came from an adult in good health.

This chain joins TRBV7-2 and TRBJ2-1, with D uncertain. CDR1 and CDR2 (germline): SGHTA, FQGNSA. The CDR3 spans 13 residues. Trimming shortened V by 5 bases and J by 7 bases, and 12 bases separated the two germline ends. CDR3 nucleotides: TGTGCCAGCAGCCCGAGAGTCCCAAATGAGCAGTTCTTC. It codes for CASSPRVPNEQFF.

The chain links TRBV19 to TRBJ1-5; D is unresolved. The CDR3 spans 15 residues. The V and J ends lost 6 bases and 0 bases respectively, with 12 bases between them. CDR1 and CDR2 from the germline V gene are LNHDA and SQIVND (reference sequence). The CDR3 coding sequence is TGTGCCAGTAGCCGGCGGGGAAATAGCAATCAGCCCCAGCATTTT. It yields the protein CASSRRGNSNQPQHF.

This clone has just a few counts. The chain couples TRBV7-2 to TRBJ2-5; D may be TRBD2 (5 bases). This CDR3 region has 13 residues. Germline loops: CDR1 SGHTA, CDR2 FQGNSA. Trimming took off 5 bases at V and 5 bases at J, with 12 bases between the two ends. The CDR3 loop is CASSRGLRETQYF. The CDR3 DNA follows: TGTGCCAGCAGCCGCGGACTGAGGGAGACCCAGTACTTC.

The chain has TRBV27 and TRBJ2-1; D ambiguous. The CDR3 length is 16 residues. Trimming removed 0 bases from V and 9 bases from J, with 18 bases in between. Germline CDR1 and CDR2: MNHEY and SMNVEV (reference sequence). The CDR3 loop is CASSLSSGFYLGEQFF. Here the CDR3 DNA reads TGTGCCAGCAGTTTATCCTCGGGTTTTTATTTAGGTGAGCAGTTCTTC.

This chain connects TRBV3-1 (or the pseudogene TRBV3-2) to TRBJ1-1; maybe TRBD1 (6 bases). The V end lost 3 bases, the J end lost 4 bases, and 9 bases lay between the germline ends. Germline CDR1 LGHDT, CDR2 YNNKEL (reference sequence). The CDR3 extends over 13 amino acids. The CDR3 coding sequence is TGTGCCAGCAGCCAGGTAGGGGGCACTGAAGCTTTCTTT. It codes for CASSQVGGTEAFF.

V is TRBV6-5 and J is TRBJ2-3; 9 positions match TRBD1. The CDR3 spans 13 residues. Per germline, CDR1 MNHEY and CDR2 SVGAGI. After removal of 6 bases from V and 9 bases from J, the junction contained 7 bases not matched to a gene. DNA for the CDR3: TGTGCCAGCAGCCTCGAGGGGACAGGGACGCAGTATTTT. This translates into CASSLEGTGTQYF.

The rearrangement links TRBV10-2 to TRBJ2-7; 8 nucleotides line up with TRBD2. This CDR3 contains 14 residues. Germline values: CDR1 WSHSY, CDR2 SAAADI. Unmatched junction bases numbered 2, after V lost 2 bases and J lost 2 bases. This CDR3 reads CASSEREGPYEQYF. CDR3 nucleotide sequence: TGCGCCAGCAGTGAGCGGGAGGGCCCCTACGAGCAGTACTTC.